What follows describes a single T cell receptor (beta chain). Germline assignment: CDR1 LGHNA and CDR2 YNFKEQ. This CDR3 is built from 17 residues. Trimming took 1 base from V and 9 from J; bases not matched to a gene: 8. PCR primers comprised 60 Vbeta and 13 Jbeta primers. TCRdb keeps only in-frame clones here, not all; method: immunoSEQ multiplex PCR. This table holds some 190,000 clones, approximately 90% found once. The sample originates from a study of cytomegalovirus exposure and HLA in healthy donors. All the people who gave samples were healthy bone marrow donors. The V and J genes are TRBV4-2 and TRBJ2-3; TRBD2 matches 15 bases. Sample: PBMCs. The sequence was obtained from a boy aged 2 to 10 in good health and CMV-seronegative. CDR3 residues: CASSQGRTSGGAKTQYF. DNA of the CDR3: TGTGCCAGCAGCCAAGGCCGGACTAGCGGGGGGGCGAAAACGCAGTATTTT.